The rows below give T cell receptor beta chains drawn from one sample of a study of T cell responses to AZD1222 COVID-19 vaccine. Measured with immunoSEQ multiplex PCR; TCRdb has only the in-frame clones, and not every one. The data contain 170,000 or so clones, 90% of them singletons. The specimen comprised peripheral blood, sampled on day 0 of AZD1222 vaccination. Every receptor here comes from an adult in good health. The CDR3 runs from the conserved cysteine through the conserved F or W. D genes are given only for firm matches. A row's size may be missing; if present it is once, few, many or a size class.

>TRBJ2-1|-|TRBV27|-
TGTGCCAGCAGTTTGGAGCGAAGCTCCTACAATGAGCAGTTCTTC
CASSLERSSYNEQFF
>TRBJ2-4|-|TRBV15|-
TGTGCCACCAGCAGAGACCGGAGCGCGGCCAAAAACATTCAGTACTTC
CATSRDRSAAKNIQYF
>TRBJ1-2|once|TRBV6-2/TRBV6-3|TRBD1
TGTGCCAGCAGTTACCCCTTCACAGGGGATGGCTACACCTTC
CASSYPFTGDGYTF
>TRBJ1-4|-|TRBV15|TRBD1
TGTGCCACCAGCAGCGGACTGAAGGCTGGACAGGGAATTGGCACTAATGAAAAACTGTTTTTT
CATSSGLKAGQGIGTNEKLFF
>TRBJ2-5|few|TRBV25-1|TRBD1
TGTGCCAGCAGTGCCCCAGGGGGACCCCGGCCGGAGACCCAGTACTTC
CASSAPGGPRPETQYF
>TRBJ2-2|-|TRBV30|-
TGTGCTTGGGGAGGGGGCCGGACCGGGGAGCTGTTTTTT
CAWGGGRTGELFF
>TRBJ1-3|-|TRBV7-8|-
TGTGCCAGCAGCTCACCAGGCTCTGGAAACACCATATATTTT
CASSSPGSGNTIYF
>TRBJ2-3|-|TRBV2|TRBD2
TGTGCCAGCAGCCTAGCGGGGCTTACAGATACGCAGTATTTT
CASSLAGLTDTQYF
>TRBJ1-5|-|TRBV19|-
TGTGCCAGTACTCAGAGGGGCCGAGGCAATCAGCCCCAGCATTTT
CASTQRGRGNQPQHF
>TRBJ2-2|-|TRBV6-5|-
TGTGCCAGCAGTTACGGCCGACAGGCTAACACCGGGGAGCTGTTTTTT
CASSYGRQANTGELFF
>TRBJ2-2|-|TRBV27|TRBD1
TGTGCCAGCAGTCTCTTGGACAGGGTGGACACCGGGGAGCTGTTTTTT
CASSLLDRVDTGELFF
>TRBJ2-5|few|TRBV3-1/TRBV3-2|-
TGTGCCAGCAGCCAGGTCTGGAAAGAGACCCAGTACTTC
CASSQVWKETQYF
>TRBJ2-4|-|TRBV15|-
TGTGCCACCAGCAGTCGCTCGGTGGCTAGGGCCAAAAACATTCAGTACTTC
CATSSRSVARAKNIQYF
>TRBJ2-1|once|TRBV5-4|-
TGTGCCAGCAGCCCCGAGGCCCCTCGGTCCTACAATGAGCAGTTCTTC
CASSPEAPRSYNEQFF
>TRBJ2-2|-|TRBV5-1|TRBD1
TGCGCCAGCAGTGGACAGGGGTTTTCCGGGGAGCTGTTTTTT
CASSGQGFSGELFF
>TRBJ1-1|-|TRBV6-5|-
TGTGCCAGCAGTTACTCAGGGGGGAACACTGAAGCTTTCTTT
CASSYSGGNTEAFF
>TRBJ2-7|-|TRBV6-5|-
TGTGCCAGCAGTTACTCGGGGGACTCCTACGAGCAGTACTTC
CASSYSGDSYEQYF
>TRBJ1-3|many|TRBV19|-
TGTGCCAGTAGTATCAGCTCTGGAAACACCATATATTTT
CASSISSGNTIYF
>TRBJ1-1|-|TRBV19|-
TGTGCCAGTAGTAGAGATGGACGGATCAACACTGAAGCTTTCTTT
CASSRDGRINTEAFF
>TRBJ2-7|-|TRBV7-2|-
TGTGCCAGCAGTTCCGGGGCGGAGTTCTCCTACGAGCAGTACTTC
CASSSGAEFSYEQYF
>TRBJ1-6|-|TRBV15|-
TGTGCCACCAGCAGAGATCTTACAGGTAGCTCCTATAATTCACCCCTCCACTTT
CATSRDLTGSSYNSPLHF
>TRBJ1-2|-|TRBV5-1|-
TGCGCCAGCGGACCTCGGACAGTCGGTCAGGATGGCTACACCTTC
CASGPRTVGQDGYTF
>TRBJ1-5|-|TRBV19|TRBD1
TGTGCCAGTAGTATAGGGGACAGGGGGGTCGTGCCCCAGCATTTT
CASSIGDRGVVPQHF
>TRBJ1-4|once|TRBV5-1|TRBD1
TGCGCCAGCAGCAACGAACAGGGGGTTGGTGAAAAACTGTTTTTT
CASSNEQGVGEKLFF
>TRBJ2-1|-|TRBV5-6|TRBD2
TGTGCCAGCAGCTTGTCTAGCGGGGACGAGCAGTTCTTC
CASSLSSGDEQFF
>TRBJ1-4|-|TRBV15|-
TGTGCCACCAGCAGAGATAAGCAGATTAATGAAAAACTGTTTTTT
CATSRDKQINEKLFF
>TRBJ2-7|-|TRBV7-9|TRBD1
TGTGCCAGCAGCTTAGTTTTAGGTCGACAGGGCAACGAGCAGTACTTC
CASSLVLGRQGNEQYF
>TRBJ1-2|-|TRBV5-6|-
TGTGCCAGCAGCCCGGACCAGAACTATGGCTACACCTTC
CASSPDQNYGYTF
>TRBJ2-4|-|TRBV6-6|-
TGTGCCAGCGCCTCGGGTGGAATCCACATTCAGTACTTC
CASASGGIHIQYF
>TRBJ2-7|once|TRBV7-2|TRBD2
TGTGCCAGCAGCACCCCCGGCACTAGCGGGGGTCTGGAGCAGTACTTC
CASSTPGTSGGLEQYF
>TRBJ1-5|-|TRBV15|-
TGTGCCACCAGCAGAGACCCCTATCAGCCCCAGCATTTT
CATSRDPYQPQHF
>TRBJ2-2|-|TRBV5-1|-
TGCGCCAGCAGCTTGGGGGGCAACACCGGGGAGCTGTTTTTT
CASSLGGNTGELFF
>TRBJ2-5|-|TRBV18|-
TGTGCCAGCTCACCACCTCCCGCCCAAGAGACCCAGTACTTC
CASSPPPAQETQYF
>TRBJ1-4|-|TRBV19|-
TGTGCCAGTAGTACCCTCAATCTGACAGACTCTAATGAAAAACTGTTTTTT
CASSTLNLTDSNEKLFF
>TRBJ2-5|-|TRBV7-2|-
TGTGCCAGCAGCCCCCCGCGACCTATGCAAGAGACCCAGTACTTC
CASSPPRPMQETQYF
>TRBJ2-1|-|TRBV9|-
TGTGCCAGCGGCCGTGAGGCTAGCTCCTACAATGAGCAGTTCTTC
CASGREASSYNEQFF
>TRBJ2-7|-|TRBV6-5|-
TGTGCCAGCAACCCTCCGGGACCTAACTCCGAGCAGTACTTC
CASNPPGPNSEQYF
>TRBJ1-2|-|TRBV7-9|-
TGTGCCAGCAGCTTACTTGCAGGGTCGGACTATGGCTACACCTTC
CASSLLAGSDYGYTF
>TRBJ2-2|-|TRBV6-2/TRBV6-3|-
TGTGCCAGCAGCTCCCCTCACAGGGTGGGCACCGGGGAGCTGTTTTTT
CASSSPHRVGTGELFF
>TRBJ2-5|-|TRBV5-1|-
TGCGCCAGCAGCTTGGTTTCGGGGGTCGGCGGGAACAAGGAGACCCAGTACTTC
CASSLVSGVGGNKETQYF
>TRBJ2-7|-|TRBV25-1|-
TGTGCCAGCAGTGGGGGGTTCGGAGAGCAGTACTTC
CASSGGFGEQYF
>TRBJ1-1|-|TRBV7-2|-
TGTGCCAGCAGCTTTAGGCAGGAGACCACTGAAGCTTTCTTT
CASSFRQETTEAFF